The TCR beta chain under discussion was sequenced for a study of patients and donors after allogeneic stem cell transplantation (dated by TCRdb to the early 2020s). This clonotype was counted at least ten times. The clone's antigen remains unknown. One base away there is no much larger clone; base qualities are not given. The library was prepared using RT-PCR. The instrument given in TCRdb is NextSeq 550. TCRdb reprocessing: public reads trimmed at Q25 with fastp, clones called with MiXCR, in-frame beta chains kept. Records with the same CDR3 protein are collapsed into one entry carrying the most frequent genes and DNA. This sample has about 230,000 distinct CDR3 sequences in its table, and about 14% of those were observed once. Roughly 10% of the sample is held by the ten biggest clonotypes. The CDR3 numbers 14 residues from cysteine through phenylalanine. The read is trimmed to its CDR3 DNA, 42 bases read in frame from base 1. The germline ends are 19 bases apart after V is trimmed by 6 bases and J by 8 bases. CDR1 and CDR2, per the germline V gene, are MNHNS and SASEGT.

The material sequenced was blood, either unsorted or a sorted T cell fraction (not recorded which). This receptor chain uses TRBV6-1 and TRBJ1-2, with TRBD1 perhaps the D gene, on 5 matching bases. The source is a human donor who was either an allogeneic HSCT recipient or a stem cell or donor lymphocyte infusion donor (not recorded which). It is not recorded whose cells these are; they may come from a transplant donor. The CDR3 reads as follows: CASSPGTGMRGYTF. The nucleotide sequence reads TGTGCCAGCAGCCCTGGGACGGGAATGCGCGGCTACACCTTC.